This TCR beta chain emerged from a study of PD-1 blockade in classical Hodgkin lymphoma. General observations from the study: There was a significant rise in CD4+ TCR diversity by C4D1, with no such rise for CD8+. Baseline TCR diversity was reportedly lower in newly diagnosed patients than healthy donors.

Noted time point: cycle 4 day 1 (C4D1), after around six weeks of nivolumab. Each patient's relapse followed autologous stem cell transplantation, and brentuximab vedotin exposure varied. This CDR3 has 15 amino acids. Between the trimmed V and J ends, which lost 6 bases and 5 bases, there was a span of 20 bases. CDR1 MNHNS and CDR2 SASEGT come from the germline V gene. Clones were read by immunoSEQ multiplex PCR, and TCRdb kept only the in-frame ones, dropping some. The top ten clones hold 8% of a sample with some 58,000 clones, more than 90% of them seen once. Turning to this clone: Its antigen remains unknown.

This chain connects TRBV6-1 to TRBJ2-7, with D uncertain. The specimen was peripheral blood mononuclear cells (PBMCs), collected before the fourth cycle of nivolumab. The sequence derives from a human donor with classical Hodgkin lymphoma. For the CDR3, the DNA is TGTGCCAGCAGAAAACTTAGTGCGGCCCTGAACGAGCAGTACTTC. Its translation: CASRKLSAALNEQYF.